A single sample gave rise to the 26 T cell receptor beta chains below, sequenced in a study of blood T cell repertoires in COVID-19. Produced via immunoSEQ multiplex PCR; TCRdb's table is partial and in-frame only. The sample lists a few hundred thousand clones; 80% to 90% were seen once. The sample was PBMCs or T cells enriched from blood (not recorded which). These receptors all stem from a woman aged 25 to 39 who had recovered from COVID-19.

The chain's CDR3 is CASSSGTVDWETQYF. In nucleotides, the CDR3 is TGTGCCAGCAGTAGCGGGACTGTCGATTGGGAGACCCAGTACTTC. The chain carries TRBV28 and TRBJ2-5; 7 nucleotides line up with TRBD2. The ends lost 5 bases at V and 5 bases at J; junction bases unmatched: 11. The CDR3 runs 15 residues. Germline CDR1 and CDR2: MDHEN and SYDVKM.

The chain links TRBV28 to TRBJ2-5, with 9 positions matching TRBD2. The germline V gene encodes CDR1 MDHEN and CDR2 SYDVKM. The ends lost 1 base at V and 1 base at J; junction bases unmatched: 7. The CDR3 totals 17 residues. The CDR3 DNA follows: TGTGCCAGCAGTTTATCTTTAGCGGGGGCCACCCAAGAGACCCAGTACTTC. It specifies CASSLSLAGATQETQYF.

The V call is TRBV11-2, the J call TRBJ1-6; D is undetermined. In germline, CDR1 is SGHAT, CDR2 FQNNGV. Trimming cost V 3 bases and J 6 bases, with 12 bases left between them. The CDR3 has 15 residues. In DNA form, the CDR3 reads TGTGCCAGCAGCTTGTACAGTCAGTCTAATTCACCCCTCCACTTT. This codes for CASSLYSQSNSPLHF.

This chain uses TRBV19 with TRBJ1-2; D uncertain. CDR1 and CDR2 from the germline V gene are LNHDA and SQIVND (reference sequence). Trimming removed 6 bases at V and 3 bases at J, with 8 bases between. This CDR3 region has 12 residues. CDR3 DNA: TGTGCCAGTAGATGGCTCGACTATGGCTACACCTTC. The encoded protein is CASRWLDYGYTF.

The genes are TRBV30 and TRBJ2-7; 10 bases align to TRBD2. Germline CDR1 is GTSNPN and CDR2 is SVGIG (reference sequence). This CDR3 comprises 17 residues. The junction had 11 bases not matched to a gene; V was cut back by 1 base and J by 2 bases. The CDR3, as DNA: TGTGCCTGGAGTGGGGCTAGCGGGAGTTCGGCGACCTACGAGCAGTACTTC. Protein: CAWSGASGSSATYEQYF.

The rearrangement links TRBV5-1 to TRBJ2-7; the match to TRBD2 covers 13 bases. CDR1 is SGHRS and CDR2 is YFSETQ in the germline V gene. V lost 7 bases, J lost 0 bases, and 7 bases stayed unmatched. The CDR3 covers 16 residues. CDR3: CASAGLAGQSSYEQYF. CDR3 in DNA: TGCGCCAGCGCGGGACTAGCGGGACAGAGCTCCTACGAGCAGTACTTC.

The CDR3 DNA sequence: TGTGCCAGCAGCTTACAGGGACTTCAGGACTATGGCTACACCTTC. Its translation: CASSLQGLQDYGYTF. The rearrangement uses TRBV7-2 and TRBJ1-2; D possibly corresponds to TRBD1 (5 bases). CDR1 is SGHTA and CDR2 is FQGNSA in the germline V gene. The V end lost 2 bases, the J end lost 3 bases, and 13 bases lay between the germline ends. The CDR3 totals 15 residues.

This sequence joins TRBV28 and TRBJ1-1, with 10 bases matching TRBD1. The CDR3 spans 16 residues. Germline CDR1 reads MDHEN; CDR2 reads SYDVKM. Trimming removed 6 bases from V and 4 bases from J; junction bases left unmatched: 11. The CDR3 nucleotides are TGTGCCAGCAGCCTTAGAGGACAGGGGGTGGGCACTGAAGCTTTCTTT. Translating it yields CASSLRGQGVGTEAFF.

This clone appeared a few times. The chain couples TRBV7-6 to TRBJ2-1, with 7 bases aligning to TRBD2. V shed 2 bases, J shed 0 bases, and the junction held 4 bases outside the gene matches. The CDR3 covers 16 residues. Germline CDR1 reads SGHVS; CDR2 reads FNYEAQ. As DNA, the CDR3 is TGTGCCAGCAGCTTAAACCTAGCGGACTCCTACAATGAGCAGTTCTTC. Translating it yields CASSLNLADSYNEQFF.

V usage is TRBV14 and J usage is TRBJ2-7, with D possibly being TRBD1 (6 bases). The CDR3 contains 19 residues. V lost 3 bases and J 0 bases, leaving 24 bases between the germline ends. CDR1 is SGHDN, CDR2 FVKESK, per germline. CDR3 nucleotides: TGTGCCAGCAGCCACCCGGATATAACGACAGGAAGGAACTCCTACGAGCAGTACTTC. Translation: CASSHPDITTGRNSYEQYF. Complete variable domain (other parts from reference TRBV14 and TRBJ2-7): EAGVTQFPSHSVIEKGQTVTLRCDPISGHDNLYWYRRVMGKEIKFLLHFVKESKQDESGMPNNRFLAERTGGTYSTLKVQPAELEDSGVYFCASSHPDITTGRNSYEQYFGPGTRLTVT.

This chain joins TRBV10-3 and TRBJ1-1; tentative D call: TRBD1 (5 bases). The length of the CDR3 is 14 residues. V dropped 10 bases and J dropped 3 bases, with 18 bases sitting between them. Germline V gives CDR1 ENHRY, CDR2 SYGVKD. The CDR3 DNA follows: TGTGCCACCAATAAGGGGCACAGGTACACTGAAGCTTTCTTT. It codes for CATNKGHRYTEAFF.

The J gene is TRBJ2-1, the V gene TRBV11-1, with 8 bases matching TRBD2. This CDR3 region has 16 residues. After removal of 5 bases from V and 4 bases from J, the junction contained 10 bases not matched to a gene. Germline CDR1 SGHAT, CDR2 FQDESV (reference sequence). CDR3 region: CASSPVAGSRYNEQFF. The CDR3 bases are TGTGCCAGCAGCCCGGTAGCGGGAAGCCGGTACAATGAGCAGTTCTTC.

This clone was picked up a small number of times. The gene calls are TRBV19 and TRBJ2-1; 10 bases align to TRBD2. CDR3 length equals 15 residues. Germline V gene sequence: CDR1 LNHDA, CDR2 SQIVND (reference sequence). The J segment lost 3 bases and the V segment lost 6 bases, leaving 5 bases of the junction unmatched. The DNA for the CDR3 is TGTGCCAGTAGGAAACTAGCGGGATTCTACAATGAGCAGTTCTTC. Residues: CASRKLAGFYNEQFF.

The chain has TRBV28 and TRBJ2-7, with a weak D call TRBD1 (6 bases). Germline assignment: CDR1 MDHEN and CDR2 SYDVKM. V dropped 5 bases and J dropped 2 bases, with 10 bases sitting between them. CDR3 size: 13 residues. The DNA for the CDR3 is TGTGCCAGCAGTGACGGACAGCCCTACGAGCAGTACTTC. Translating gives CASSDGQPYEQYF.

The rearrangement links TRBV20-1 to TRBJ2-1; TRBD2 is a possible D gene (6 bases). The CDR3 covers 14 residues. Germline V CDR1 and CDR2: DFQATT, SNEGSKA (reference sequence). Trimming cost V 3 bases and J 6 bases, with 15 bases left between them. DNA for the CDR3: TGCAGTGCTAGTCGCGGGGTACCCCTCAATGAGCAGTTCTTC. Translation: CSASRGVPLNEQFF.

A single count supports this clone. V is TRBV28 and J is TRBJ1-1, with no clear D. The CDR3 extends over 13 amino acids. Germline CDR1 reads MDHEN; CDR2 reads SYDVKM. Trimming left V 6 bases short and J 0 bases short, with 8 bases between. CDR3: CASSRTVNTEAFF. The CDR3 DNA reads TGTGCCAGCAGCCGTACAGTGAACACTGAAGCTTTCTTT.

The chain uses TRBV3-1 (or the pseudogene TRBV3-2) and TRBJ1-3; 7 bases are shared with TRBD1. This CDR3 region has 16 residues. The V and J ends lost 5 bases and 2 bases, in that order; junction bases with no gene match: 9. Germline CDR1 is LGHDT and CDR2 is YNNKEL (reference sequence). CDR3 region: CASSLPDRKTGNTIYF. CDR3 in DNA: TGTGCCAGCAGCTTGCCGGACAGGAAAACTGGAAACACCATATATTTT.

The chain joins TRBV7-9 to TRBJ1-6; 7 bases match TRBD1. Germline V CDR1 and CDR2: SEHNR, FQNEAQ (reference sequence). This CDR3 comprises 17 residues. V was pared by 5 bases and J by 6 bases, with 13 bases of the junction left unmatched. The CDR3 bases are TGTGCCAGCAGCCCGACCTCCCCGGGACAGCGTAATTCACCCCTCCACTTT. It codes for CASSPTSPGQRNSPLHF.

The rearrangement joins TRBV6-1 to TRBJ1-5; D gene unclear. V was cut by 2 bases and J by 7 bases, with 9 bases left in between. The CDR3 is 13 residues long. CDR1 MNHNS and CDR2 SASEGT come from the germline V gene. The CDR3 sequence: CASSEKGSQPQHF. The DNA for the CDR3 is TGTGCCAGCAGTGAAAAAGGTAGCCAGCCCCAGCATTTT.

The chain combines TRBV10-2 with TRBJ2-7, with D perhaps matching TRBD2 (6 bases). The CDR3 runs 13 residues. In germline, CDR1 is WSHSY, CDR2 SAAADI. Trimming took off 8 bases at V and 5 bases at J, with 16 bases between the two ends. This CDR3 is CASSGTGVHEQYF. The DNA of the CDR3 is TGCGCCAGCTCTGGGACGGGAGTCCACGAGCAGTACTTC.

The chain joins TRBV19 to TRBJ1-5; 8 bases line up with TRBD1. The CDR3 is 16 amino acids. Trimming at V came to 5 bases and at J to 3 bases, leaving 9 bases not matched to a gene. Germline CDR1 reads LNHDA; CDR2 reads SQIVND (reference sequence). The CDR3 bases are TGTGCCAGTAGTCGCCAGGGACAGGCGAACAATCAGCCCCAGCATTTT. This sequence encodes CASSRQGQANNQPQHF.

The chain combines TRBV27 with TRBJ2-2, with a tentative D call TRBD2 (6 bases). The CDR3 is made up of 17 amino acids. V was clipped by 0 bases and J by 2 bases, with 13 bases between them. Germline V gene lookup returns CDR1 MNHEY and CDR2 SMNVEV (reference sequence). The CDR3 spells CASSLSLGEANTGELFF. The CDR3 DNA is TGTGCCAGCAGTTTATCGCTGGGGGAGGCAAACACCGGGGAGCTGTTTTTT.

There are a few counts of this clone. The gene calls are TRBV20-1 and TRBJ1-2; D unresolved. There are 8 residues in the CDR3. V dropped 4 bases and J dropped 8 bases, with 2 bases sitting between them. CDR1 DFQATT and CDR2 SNEGSKA come from the germline V gene (reference sequence). The CDR3 spells CSATGYTF. Here the CDR3 DNA reads TGCAGTGCTACGGGCTACACCTTC.

This clone turned up a few times. This chain links TRBV12-3 or TRBV12-4 with TRBJ1-6; D gene unclear. V gave up 11 bases and J gave up 5 bases, with 10 bases separating them. The CDR3 totals 12 residues. This chain's CDR3 is CASWRNNSPLHF. The CDR3 DNA reads TGTGCCTCCTGGCGGAATAATTCACCCCTCCACTTT.

This chain links TRBV11-2 with TRBJ1-2; a weak D match, TRBD1 (6 bases). Germline V CDR1 and CDR2: SGHAT, FQNNGV. The ends were cut back, 4 bases at V and 7 bases at J, with 16 bases in the middle. The CDR3 runs to 14 residues. The CDR3 DNA sequence: TGTGCCAGCAGCTCTTACAGGGTAGTGAGTGGCTACACCTTC. Protein sequence: CASSSYRVVSGYTF.

This clone was seen more than once but under ten times. This chain connects TRBV29-1 to TRBJ1-3; no definite D call. Trimming cost V 5 bases and J 0 bases, with 8 bases left between them. This CDR3 comprises 13 residues. CDR1 is SQVTM and CDR2 is ANQGSEA in the germline V gene. The CDR3 DNA sequence: TGCAGCGTTATCACGAGCTCTGGAAACACCATATATTTT. This gives the protein CSVITSSGNTIYF. Full variable domain (missing parts from reference TRBV29-1 and TRBJ1-3): SAVISQKPSRDICQRGTSLTIQCQVDSQVTMMFWYRQQPGQSLTLIATANQGSEATYESGFVIDKFPISRPNLTFSTLTVSNMSPEDSSIYLCSVITSSGNTIYFGEGSWLTVV.